A selection of T cell receptor beta chains follows, all from one sample in a study of metastatic and nonmetastatic thyroid tumors. TCRdb reprocessed the PCR reads via MiXCR. Among about 5,100 clones listed, 25% to 35% were seen once. Material: adjacent normal tissue. Receptor source: a female donor with papillary thyroid cancer or a benign thyroid nodule (not recorded which). Some clones in this sample may be carry-over from other donors' samples. CDR3s include the opening cysteine and the closing phenylalanine or tryptophan. Each record gives: D gene, V gene, J gene, clone size, CDR3 DNA, CDR3 protein. A D gene is named only where the DNA matches it firmly. Clone size is not always given. Where it is, it says once, few, many or a class for expanded clones.

>TRBD1|TRBV11-1|TRBJ2-5|once
TGTGCCAGCAGCCGGGGGACAGGGGGCCAAGAGACCCAGTACTTC
CASSRGTGGQETQYF
>TRBD1|TRBV20-1|TRBJ1-6|.
TGCAGTGCTAGGGAGGGGGCCAATAATTCACCCCTCCACTTT
CSAREGANNSPLHF
>TRBD2|TRBV5-4|TRBJ2-3|many
TGTGCCAGCAGCTTGTTGGGTGGGAGGGCCGAGGATACGCAGTATTTT
CASSLLGGRAEDTQYF
>TRBD1|TRBV9|TRBJ2-6|medium-sized
TGTGCCAGCAGCGTAAGGGACAGGGGGCTGGGGGCTTTCTCTGGGGCCAACGTCCTGACTTTC
CASSVRDRGLGAFSGANVLTF
>.|TRBV6-1|TRBJ1-6|few
TGTGCCAGCAGTCAATCCCTTCTAACTTCACCCCTCCACTTT
CASSQSLLTSPLHF
>.|TRBV6-1|TRBJ2-1|few
TGTGCCAGCAGGGGGCCAGAAGACAATGAGCAGTTCTTC
CASRGPEDNEQFF
>.|TRBV30|TRBJ2-6|medium-sized
TGTGCCTGGAGTGCAGGCTCTGGGGCCAACGTCCTGACTTTC
CAWSAGSGANVLTF
>.|TRBV20-1|TRBJ1-1|large
TGCAGTGCTAGCAGGGTAGATGGCAACACTGAAGCTTTCTTT
CSASRVDGNTEAFF
>TRBD2|TRBV7-2|TRBJ2-4|many
TGTGCCAGCACAGCGGGGGGAGCCAAAAACATTCAGTACTTC
CASTAGGAKNIQYF
>TRBD2|TRBV6-1|TRBJ2-5|medium-sized
TGTGCCAGCACTGAACTAGCGGGAGAACGGGGACAAGAGACCCAGTACTTC
CASTELAGERGQETQYF
>.|TRBV11-2|TRBJ2-7|.
TGTGCCAGCAGCCGCGGTGATTTTGGACAGCAGTACTTC
CASSRGDFGQQYF
>TRBD1|TRBV2|TRBJ2-1|.
TGTGCCAGCAGTGAAGGACCGGGACAGAGTTACAATGAGCAGTTCTTC
CASSEGPGQSYNEQFF
>.|TRBV11-2|TRBJ1-4|medium-sized
TGTGCCAGCAGCTTATACGGATTTCAAACTAATGAAAAACTGTTTTTT
CASSLYGFQTNEKLFF
>.|TRBV6-2/TRBV6-3|TRBJ2-1|.
TGTGCCAGCAGTTATTTTCTCAACAATGAGCAGTTCTTC
CASSYFLNNEQFF
>.|TRBV11-3|TRBJ1-2|few
TGTGCCAGCAGCTCTCTCTCCGGGGTAGCTAACTATGGCTACACCTTC
CASSSLSGVANYGYTF
>.|TRBV14|TRBJ2-5|many
TGTGCCAGCAGCCGGACGGTACAAGAGACCCAGTACTTC
CASSRTVQETQYF
>TRBD2|TRBV28|TRBJ2-1|few
TGTGCCAGCAGCTCAGCGGGAGGGATCCACAATGAGCAGTTCTTC
CASSSAGGIHNEQFF